A single sample is the source of the 20 T cell receptor beta chains below, sequenced in a study of T cell repertoires in cytomegalovirus infection (dated by TCRdb to between 2018 and 2021). Per the publication, the treatment or condition label means: in vitro stimulation with specific CMV peptide epitopes to enrich CMV-specific T cells. Their target antigens are unknown. Sequencing took place on an Illumina HiSeq 1500. The public reads were reprocessed in TCRdb via fastp at Q25 and MiXCR, keeping in-frame beta chains. CDR3 protein duplicates are merged, each entry listing the most common genes and DNA. The table for this sample lists a few hundred thousand distinct CDR3 sequences; almost 40% of them were counted only once. 48% of the sample belongs to the ten largest clones. The material sequenced was cultured PBMCs, taken from culture after CMV antigen stimulation. The receptors derive from a human donor in good health (CMV status not recorded). Some clones in this sample may be carry-over from other donors' samples.

The gene calls are TRBV10-3 and TRBJ2-3; D is perhaps TRBD2 (6 bases). CDR3 length equals 14 residues. Germline values: CDR1 ENHRY, CDR2 SYGVKD. V dropped 2 bases and J dropped 2 bases, with 8 bases sitting between them. DNA for the CDR3: TGTGCCATCAGTGAGCGGGACTTCACAGATACGCAGTATTTT. Protein: CAISERDFTDTQYF.

This chain connects TRBV6-6 to TRBJ2-5; TRBD2 matches at 8 bases. The junction had 12 bases not matched to a gene; V was cut back by 6 bases and J by 9 bases. There are 14 residues in the CDR3. Germline CDR1 and CDR2: MNHNY and SVGAGI (reference sequence). This CDR3 reads CASRSTSGSSAQYF. DNA for the CDR3: TGTGCCAGCAGGTCAACTAGCGGAAGTTCGGCCCAGTACTTC.

This chain connects TRBV10-3 to TRBJ1-2, with D tentatively TRBD1 (5 bases). The ends were cut back, 6 bases at V and 0 bases at J, with 11 bases in the middle. The CDR3 sequence is 14 residues long. Germline loops: CDR1 ENHRY, CDR2 SYGVKD. CDR3 nucleotides: TGTGCCATCAGGGCGGGGGGAGCTAACTATGGCTACACCTTC. It specifies CAIRAGGANYGYTF.

In DNA, the CDR3 is TGTGCCAGCAGCCCCCGGCTCAGGGCAGATGGCAATCAGCCCCAGCATTTT. It encodes CASSPRLRADGNQPQHF. The chain recombines TRBV4-2 with TRBJ1-5, with D perhaps matching TRBD1 (5 bases). Germline lookup yields CDR1 LGHNA and CDR2 YNFKEQ. The CDR3 is 17 amino acids. V lost 4 bases and J lost 2, with 18 bases in between.

This sequence joins TRBV29-1 and TRBJ2-7; TRBD2 matches 11 bases. V gave up 0 bases and J gave up 2 bases; unmatched junction bases: 6. From germline, CDR1 is SQVTM and CDR2 ANQGSEA. There are 16 residues in the CDR3. The CDR3 DNA follows: TGCAGCGTTGAAGATCCCCTAGCGGGAGGAACCTACGAGCAGTACTTC. Translating it yields CSVEDPLAGGTYEQYF.

This chain joins TRBV20-1 and TRBJ2-7; D ambiguous. Germline assignment: CDR1 DFQATT and CDR2 SNEGSKA (reference sequence). The CDR3 has 12 amino acids. V was trimmed by 3 bases and J by 0 bases, leaving 6 bases between them. The chain's CDR3 is CSASESSYEQYF. CDR3 in DNA: TGCAGTGCTAGTGAGAGCTCCTACGAGCAGTACTTC.

The chain has TRBV7-9 and TRBJ2-1; 11 bases fit TRBD2. Looked up from germline, CDR1 is SEHNR and CDR2 is FQNEAQ (reference sequence). This CDR3 is built from 16 residues. V was clipped by 5 bases and J by 6 bases; unmatched bases: 9. The CDR3 spells CASSTRLAGGGNEQFF. CDR3 in DNA: TGTGCCAGCAGCACCCGTCTAGCGGGAGGTGGCAATGAGCAGTTCTTC.

V is TRBV20-1 and J is TRBJ2-7; D is undetermined. The CDR3 sequence is 14 residues long. V lost 3 bases, J lost 2 bases, and 14 bases lay in between. The germline CDR1 and CDR2 sequences are DFQATT and SNEGSKA (reference sequence). The CDR3 DNA follows: TGCAGTGCTAGGGTCCCCCTCCCCCCCTACGAGCAGTACTTC. Translated: CSARVPLPPYEQYF.

This chain joins TRBV20-1 and TRBJ2-3, with D possibly matching TRBD2 (6 bases). Per germline, CDR1 DFQATT and CDR2 SNEGSKA (reference sequence). V lost 7 bases and J 0 bases, leaving 11 bases between the germline ends. This CDR3 contains 13 residues. The CDR3 nucleotides read TGCAGTGTCGGGAGAGCTAGCACAGATACGCAGTATTTT. It yields the protein CSVGRASTDTQYF.

The rearrangement joins TRBV4-1 to TRBJ2-3; 9 bases agree with TRBD2. The trim removed 2 bases at V and 7 bases at J, leaving 7 bases unmatched. This CDR3 has 15 residues. Germline assignment: CDR1 MGHRA and CDR2 YSYEKL. Here the CDR3 reads CASSQLAGVGNTQYF. The CDR3 nucleotides are TGCGCCAGCAGCCAATTAGCGGGAGTTGGGAATACGCAGTATTTT.

The V gene is TRBV11-2, the J gene TRBJ2-3; 7 positions match TRBD2. The CDR3 has 14 amino acids. Trimming took 4 bases from V and 6 from J; bases not matched to a gene: 7. Germline CDR1 and CDR2: SGHAT and FQNNGV. The CDR3 protein is CASSSRLAGDTQYF. CDR3 sequence (DNA): TGTGCCAGCAGCTCACGACTAGCTGGGGATACGCAGTATTTT.

The chain joins TRBV5-5 to TRBJ2-3; D is ambiguous. Per the germline V gene, CDR1 is SGHKS and CDR2 is YYEKEE (reference sequence). Trimming took off 7 bases at V and 0 bases at J, with 12 bases between the two ends. The CDR3 is 14 amino acids. The CDR3 sequence: CASSRSASTDTQYF. The CDR3 nucleotides are TGTGCCAGCTCCCGATCAGCGAGCACAGATACGCAGTATTTT.

The CDR3 loop is CSARVAGNQPQHF. The DNA for the CDR3 is TGCAGTGCTAGAGTGGCAGGGAATCAGCCCCAGCATTTT. The chain recombines TRBV20-1 with TRBJ1-5, with a tentative D call TRBD1 (5 bases). This CDR3 has 13 residues. Per germline, CDR1 DFQATT and CDR2 SNEGSKA (reference sequence). The V end was cut by 1 base, the J end by 4 bases, with 8 bases between.

V is TRBV9 and J is TRBJ2-1; 8 bases are shared with TRBD1. Germline assignment: CDR1 SGDLS and CDR2 YYNGEE. J lost 4 bases, V lost 0 bases, and 3 bases had no gene match. This CDR3 is built from 15 residues. The CDR3 DNA follows: TGTGCCAGCAGCGTAGACAGGGGGGAATACAATGAGCAGTTCTTC. Encoded protein: CASSVDRGEYNEQFF.

This clonotype was recorded once. The rearrangement uses TRBV6-1 and TRBJ2-5; 8 bases are shared with TRBD1. The CDR3 covers 15 residues. CDR1 is MNHNS, CDR2 SASEGT, per germline. V shed 5 bases and J 9 bases; nucleotides not matched to a gene: 14. CDR3 nucleotides: TGTGCCAGCAGTTCCGGGACAGGCCTAGGTTTGGCCCAGTACTTC. It yields the protein CASSSGTGLGLAQYF.

CDR3 nucleotides: TGTGCCAGCAGCTCAAACGGCAGGGGTACAGATACGCAGTATTTT. It encodes CASSSNGRGTDTQYF. The rearrangement links TRBV7-6 to TRBJ2-3, with D perhaps TRBD1 (6 bases). V was clipped by 4 bases and J by 3 bases, with 14 bases between them. The CDR3 loop spans 15 amino acids. Germline V lookup: CDR1 SGHVS, CDR2 FNYEAQ.

This clonotype appeared a single time. V usage is TRBV2 and J usage is TRBJ1-2; 7 positions agree with TRBD1. This CDR3 is built from 11 residues. The trim removed 6 bases at V and 9 bases at J, leaving 4 bases unmatched. From germline, CDR1 is SNHLY and CDR2 FYNNEI. In nucleotides, the CDR3 is TGTGCCAGCAGGCAGGGGGAGAGCTACACCTTC. The encoded protein is CASRQGESYTF.

V and J are TRBV18 and TRBJ1-4; D is unclear. V was cut by 3 bases and J by 8 bases, with 10 bases left in between. CDR3 length: 13 residues. Germline V gene sequence: CDR1 KGHSH, CDR2 LQKENI. This CDR3 reads CASSPGVGEKLFF. The CDR3 DNA sequence: TGTGCCAGCTCACCGGGTGTTGGCGAAAAACTGTTTTTT. Looking up the rest from reference TRBV18 and TRBJ1-4 gives the full variable domain: NAGVMQNPRHLVRRRGQEARLRCSPMKGHSHVYWYRQLPEEGLKFMVYLQKENIIDESGMPKERFSAEFPKEGPSILRIQQVVRGDSAAYFCASSPGVGEKLFFGSGTQLSVL.

This clonotype showed up just a few times. V gene TRBV6-5 combines with J gene TRBJ1-3; D call uncertain. The germline gives CDR1 MNHEY, CDR2 SVGAGI. This CDR3 region has 16 residues. Trimming stripped 7 bases from V and 0 bases from J, with 16 bases between. CDR3 DNA: TGTGCCAGCACCCATGGCGGTCCCGGCTCTGGAAACACCATATATTTT. It encodes CASTHGGPGSGNTIYF.

V and J are TRBV7-2 and TRBJ1-5; the D is unclear. CDR1 is SGHTA and CDR2 is FQGNSA in the germline V gene. This CDR3 region has 13 residues. Trimming left V 5 bases short and J 6 bases short, with 11 bases between. The CDR3 is CASSPLVGQPQHF. The CDR3 coding sequence is TGTGCCAGCAGCCCTCTAGTCGGTCAGCCCCAGCATTTT.